This T cell receptor beta chain was retrieved from a study of T cell repertoires in cytomegalovirus infection. Study-wide background: HLA-B-restricted CMV epitopes that are well studied, plus recently identified HLA-C-restricted ones, were used by the study. Matching HLA type and CMV infection were both indicated by public TCR beta signatures. Study conclusions and caveats: Public TCR beta family frequency separated CMV-and-HLA carriers, including in an independent cohort.

TCRdb recomputed calls from the reads with MiXCR, one row per CDR3 protein. The data hold around 770,000 distinct CDR3 sequences, with under 35% observed a single time. This clonotype has a handful of counts. The antigen remains undetermined. Between the trimmed V and J ends, which lost 8 bases and 8 bases, there was a span of 12 bases. The CDR3 length is 12 residues. CDR1 is MNHEY and CDR2 is SMNVEV in the germline V gene (reference sequence). This sample comprised cultured CD8+ T cells from PBMCs, obtained from culture after CMV antigen stimulation. The receptor comes from a human donor in good health (CMV status not recorded). Some clones in this sample may be carry-over from other donors' samples. The chain recombines TRBV27 with TRBJ2-2; no reliable D call. CDR3 sequence: CASAVIKGELFF. CDR3 nucleotides: TGTGCCAGCGCAGTGATAAAAGGGGAGCTGTTTTTT.